The 9 T cell receptor beta chains reported below all come from one sample, sequenced in a study of cytomegalovirus exposure and HLA in healthy donors. Data came from immunoSEQ multiplex PCR; TCRdb stores just in-frame clones and leaves some out. Of 90,000 to 110,000 clones in the sample, 70% to 90% were seen once. Sample: PBMCs. The receptors come from a woman between 18 and 29 years old in good health and CMV-seropositive.

This clone has only one observation. This rearrangement joins TRBV19 to TRBJ2-1; TRBD2 is a possible D gene (5 bases). Trimming took 4 bases from V and 1 from J, leaving 11 bases between them. The CDR3 runs 15 residues. Germline V gene lookup returns CDR1 LNHDA and CDR2 SQIVND (reference sequence). In DNA form, the CDR3 reads TGTGCCAGTAGTACGTCGAGGGCATCCTACAATGAGCAGTTCTTC. Protein product: CASSTSRASYNEQFF.

This chain connects TRBV6-1 to TRBJ2-7; D ambiguous. Germline V gene data show CDR1 as MNHNS and CDR2 as SASEGT. This CDR3 comprises 13 residues. The ends were cut back, 7 bases at V and 3 bases at J, with 13 bases in the middle. The CDR3 DNA is TGTGCCAGCACGGTCCTCCCGCGCTACGAGCAGTACTTC. As protein: CASTVLPRYEQYF.

This chain links TRBV18 with TRBJ2-7; D is possibly TRBD1 (6 bases). V lost 3 bases and J 6 bases, leaving 9 bases between the germline ends. From germline, CDR1 is KGHSH and CDR2 LQKENI. The CDR3 length is 12 residues. The CDR3 DNA sequence: TGTGCCAGCTCACCTTCCAGGGGCGAGCAGTACTTC. Translating gives CASSPSRGEQYF.

This clone has just one count. The chain joins TRBV2 to TRBJ2-5; the match to TRBD2 covers 10 bases. The CDR3 length is 16 residues. CDR1 is SNHLY and CDR2 is FYNNEI in the germline V gene. The V and J ends lost 2 bases and 5 bases, in that order; junction bases with no gene match: 8. The CDR3 DNA reads TGTGCCAGCAGTGAACCCCCCACTAGCGGGACTGAGACCCAGTACTTC. Amino acid sequence: CASSEPPTSGTETQYF.

The chain couples TRBV10-1 to TRBJ2-1; D perhaps matches TRBD2 (6 bases). The CDR3 extends over 15 amino acids. Germline V gene lookup returns CDR1 WNHNN and CDR2 SYGVQD (reference sequence). V lost 6 bases and J 4 bases, leaving 16 bases between the germline ends. The CDR3 DNA reads TGCGCCAGCAGCCCGGGGGAGGCGGGGTACAATGAGCAGTTCTTC. Its protein product is CASSPGEAGYNEQFF.

This rearrangement joins TRBV7-9 to TRBJ1-3, with D unclear. The CDR3 loop spans 14 amino acids. V gave up 7 bases and J gave up 1 base, with 11 bases separating them. Germline CDR1 and CDR2: SEHNR and FQNEAQ (reference sequence). The CDR3 sequence is CASTMAVSGNTIYF. The CDR3, as DNA: TGTGCCAGCACCATGGCTGTTTCTGGAAACACCATATATTTT.

The chain uses TRBV11-2 and TRBJ2-1; 11 bases are a match to TRBD2. This CDR3 comprises 16 residues. Germline lookup yields CDR1 SGHAT and CDR2 FQNNGV. The ends lost 4 bases at V and 9 bases at J; junction bases unmatched: 11. The CDR3 DNA reads TGTGCCAGCAGCTCTACACTAGCGGGAGTAGCGGCTGAGCAGTTCTTC. Encoded protein: CASSSTLAGVAAEQFF.

V usage is TRBV9 and J usage is TRBJ2-7; 8 bases agree with TRBD2. The CDR3 is 16 residues long. Germline-derived CDR1 and CDR2 are SGDLS and YYNGEE. Losses at the gene ends were 3 bases for V and 3 bases for J; bases not matched to a gene: 11. The CDR3 coding sequence is TGTGCCAGCAGCGCAAGGGGGGGCCTAGCGGGCTACGAGCAGTACTTC. Translating gives CASSARGGLAGYEQYF.

CDR3 amino acids: CASSPLIAGGPANEQFF. In nucleotides, the CDR3 is TGTGCCAGCAGCCCCCTTATAGCGGGAGGGCCCGCGAATGAGCAGTTCTTC. This chain connects TRBV7-9 to TRBJ2-1; 11 positions agree with TRBD2. Germline values: CDR1 SEHNR, CDR2 FQNEAQ (reference sequence). Germline trimming cut 5 bases from V and 7 bases from J; bases unmatched to any gene: 13. The CDR3 spans 17 residues.